This T cell receptor beta chain was recovered during a study of blood T cell repertoires in COVID-19. Whole-study context: Specimens from acute and convalescent COVID-19 originated in the United States, Italy and Spain.

Per the original methods: By means of reference gene primer amplification, nucleated cell counts were estimated. Repertoires were generated with immunoSEQ multiplex PCR, while TCRdb's copy carries only in-frame clones and drops some. D and trimming were read from the DNA, whereas the V and J calls and clone size are those reported in that table. Of fewer than 200,000 clones listed, approximately 88% are singletons. This sequence originates from a woman under 30 who had recovered from COVID-19. Sequenced: PBMCs or T cells enriched from blood (not recorded which).

The CDR3 reads CAWRYGPKAPPTSLHEQFF. CDR3 in DNA: TGTGCCTGGAGGTACGGCCCAAAGGCGCCCCCGACTAGCCTCCATGAGCAGTTCTTC. The V and J genes are TRBV30 and TRBJ2-1, with 7 bases fitting TRBD2. This CDR3 has 19 residues. J gave up 8 bases and V 3 bases, and 25 bases lay outside the gene matches. Per the germline V gene, CDR1 is GTSNPN and CDR2 is SVGIG (reference sequence).